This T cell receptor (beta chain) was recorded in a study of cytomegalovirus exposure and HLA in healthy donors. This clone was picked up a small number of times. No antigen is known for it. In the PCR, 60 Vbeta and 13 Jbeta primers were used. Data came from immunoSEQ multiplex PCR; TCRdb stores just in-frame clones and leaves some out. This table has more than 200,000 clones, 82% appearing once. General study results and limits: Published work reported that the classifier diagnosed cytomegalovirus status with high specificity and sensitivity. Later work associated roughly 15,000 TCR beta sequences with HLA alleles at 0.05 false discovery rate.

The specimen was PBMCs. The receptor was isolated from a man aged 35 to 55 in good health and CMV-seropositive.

DNA for the CDR3: TGTGCCACCAGCAGGGCCCGCGCGAGAGGAGATGAAAAACTGTTTTTT. This encodes CATSRARARGDEKLFF. The rearrangement links TRBV15 to TRBJ1-4; D remains ambiguous. CDR1 and CDR2 from the germline V gene are LNHNV and YYDKDF (reference sequence). The CDR3 extends over 16 amino acids. V gave up 3 bases and J gave up 6 bases, with 17 bases separating them.